Listed below are T cell receptor beta chains from one sample, sequenced in a study of naive and memory T cell subsets. TCRdb reprocessed the UMI-ligation and nested PCR reads via MiXCR and lists one record per CDR3 protein. The sample consists of 77,000 or so distinct CDR3 sequences, around 13% of them appearing once. The sequenced sample was central memory CD4+ T cells from blood. The source of these receptors is a human donor in good health. Each CDR3 is given with its conserved first and last residue. A D gene is named only where the DNA matches it firmly. Clone size is given for some rows only: seen once, a few or many times, or a class if the clone is expanded.

cdr3_nt,cdr3_aa,d_call,j_call,v_call,cdr3_length,clone_size
TGTGCCAGCAGTTACACGGGAGCTAGGGGAGAGCAGTTCTTC,CASSYTGARGEQFF,NA,TRBJ2-1,TRBV6-2/TRBV6-3,14,few
TGTGCCAGCAGTTATCTGAGAGCGGGAAATGAGCAGTTCTTC,CASSYLRAGNEQFF,TRBD2,TRBJ2-1,TRBV6-2/TRBV6-3,14,NA
TGTGCCATATCCCCGGGACTAGCGGACTCCTACAATGAGCAGTTCTTC,CAISPGLADSYNEQFF,TRBD2,TRBJ2-1,TRBV10-3,16,many
TGTGCCAGCAGCTGGTACTCTGGAAACACCATATATTTT,CASSWYSGNTIYF,NA,TRBJ1-3,TRBV5-4,13,NA
TGCGCCAGCAGCCTGGACATCTCGAACACCGGGGAGCTGTTTTTT,CASSLDISNTGELFF,NA,TRBJ2-2,TRBV4-3,15,NA
TGCAGCGTTGGTAGCGACACCTACGAGCAGTACTTC,CSVGSDTYEQYF,NA,TRBJ2-7,TRBV29-1,12,many
TGCAGTGCTAGACCCTTAGCGGGAGGTCAAGAGACCCAGTACTTC,CSARPLAGGQETQYF,TRBD2,TRBJ2-5,TRBV20-1,15,many
TGTGCCAGCAGCTTAGGGACAGGAAACACCATATATTTT,CASSLGTGNTIYF,NA,TRBJ1-3,TRBV7-2,13,few
TGTGCCAGCAGTGAAACCAACTCCTACGAGCAGTACTTC,CASSETNSYEQYF,NA,TRBJ2-7,TRBV25-1,13,few
TGTGCCAGCAGTCCCGCCTACGAGCAGTACTTC,CASSPAYEQYF,NA,TRBJ2-7,TRBV12-3/TRBV12-4,11,many
TGTGCCAGCAGCCTGACAGGGTATGGCTACACCTTC,CASSLTGYGYTF,TRBD1,TRBJ1-2,TRBV7-9,12,NA
TGTGCCAGCTCACCCGTTCGGGGATCCGGCAATGAGCAGTTCTTC,CASSPVRGSGNEQFF,NA,TRBJ2-1,TRBV18,15,many
TGTGCCAGTAGCCCAGGACTAGCGGGAGGCAGCCAAGAGACCCAGTACTTC,CASSPGLAGGSQETQYF,TRBD2,TRBJ2-5,TRBV19,17,few
TGTGCCTGTACTAGCACCACAGATACGCAGTATTTT,CACTSTTDTQYF,NA,TRBJ2-3,TRBV30,12,NA
TGTGCCAGCAGCCTGGAGGCTTCTGGGGCCAACGTCCTGACTTTC,CASSLEASGANVLTF,NA,TRBJ2-6,TRBV7-9,15,NA
TGTGCCAGCGCGCCCCTCCCGGATTTGTCCTACGAGCAGTACTTC,CASAPLPDLSYEQYF,NA,TRBJ2-7,TRBV11-2,15,many
TGTGCCAGCAGCTCGATGGGCTCTAGCACAGATACGCAGTATTTT,CASSSMGSSTDTQYF,NA,TRBJ2-3,TRBV5-4,15,NA
TGTGCCAGCAGTTTAGTGATTAGCGGGAGCTACGAGCAGTACTTC,CASSLVISGSYEQYF,TRBD2,TRBJ2-7,TRBV12-3/TRBV12-4,15,NA
TGCAGTGCTTCTAGCGGTGTCAGCCTAGAGTACAATGAGCAGTTCTTC,CSASSGVSLEYNEQFF,TRBD2,TRBJ2-1,TRBV20-1,16,many
TGTGCCAGCAGCTTAGATCCGGGACAGGGGACGGACATTCAGTACTTC,CASSLDPGQGTDIQYF,TRBD1,TRBJ2-4,TRBV12-3/TRBV12-4,16,few